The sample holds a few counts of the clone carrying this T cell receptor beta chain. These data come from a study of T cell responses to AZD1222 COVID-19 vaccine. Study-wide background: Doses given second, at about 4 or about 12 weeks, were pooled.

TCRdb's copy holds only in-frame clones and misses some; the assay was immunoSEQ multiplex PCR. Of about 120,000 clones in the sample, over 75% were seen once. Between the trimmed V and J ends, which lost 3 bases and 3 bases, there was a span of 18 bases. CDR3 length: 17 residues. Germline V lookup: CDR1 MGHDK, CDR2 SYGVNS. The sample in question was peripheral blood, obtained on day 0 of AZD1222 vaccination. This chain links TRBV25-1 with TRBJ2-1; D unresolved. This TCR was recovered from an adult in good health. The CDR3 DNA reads TGTGCCAGCAGTGAGGTTCCTCGGCGGAGCGACTACAATGAGCAGTTCTTC. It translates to CASSEVPRRSDYNEQFF.